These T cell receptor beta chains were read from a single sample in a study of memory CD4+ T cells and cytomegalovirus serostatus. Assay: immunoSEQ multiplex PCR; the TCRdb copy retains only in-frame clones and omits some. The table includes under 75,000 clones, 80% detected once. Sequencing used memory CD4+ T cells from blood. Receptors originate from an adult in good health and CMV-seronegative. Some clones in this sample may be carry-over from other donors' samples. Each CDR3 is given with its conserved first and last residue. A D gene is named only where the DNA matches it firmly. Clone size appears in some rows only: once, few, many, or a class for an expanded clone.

CDR3aa: CASSPSQGNGYTF
CDR3nt: TGTGCCAGCAGCCCTTCGCAGGGTAATGGCTACACCTTC
v_gene: TRBV14
d_gene: -
abundance: once
len: 13
j_gene: TRBJ1-2

CDR3aa: CASSLGRDPATDTQYF
CDR3nt: TGTGCCAGCAGCCTTGGCCGGGACCCCGCGACAGATACGCAGTATTTT
v_gene: TRBV9
d_gene: -
abundance: few
len: 16
j_gene: TRBJ2-3

CDR3aa: CASSLDQGGSAIANEQFF
CDR3nt: TGTGCCAGCAGCTTAGATCAGGGGGGAAGTGCCATTGCAAATGAGCAGTTCTTC
v_gene: TRBV11-3
d_gene: -
abundance: few
len: 18
j_gene: TRBJ2-1

CDR3aa: CASSLDRVRNEQFF
CDR3nt: TGTGCCAGCTCATTGGACAGAGTTCGCAATGAGCAGTTCTTC
v_gene: TRBV18
d_gene: -
abundance: -
len: 14
j_gene: TRBJ2-1

CDR3aa: CASSPSRVAGRGNEQFF
CDR3nt: TGTGCCAGCTCACCATCTAGGGTAGCGGGAAGGGGTAATGAGCAGTTCTTC
v_gene: TRBV18
d_gene: TRBD2
abundance: -
len: 17
j_gene: TRBJ2-1

CDR3aa: CASSFSSRATEAFF
CDR3nt: TGCGCCAGCAGCTTTAGTAGCAGGGCTACTGAAGCTTTCTTT
v_gene: TRBV5-1
d_gene: -
abundance: -
len: 14
j_gene: TRBJ1-1

CDR3aa: CASSRQREGYEQYF
CDR3nt: TGCGCCAGCAGCCGACAGCGGGAGGGCTACGAGCAGTACTTC
v_gene: TRBV4-1
d_gene: TRBD2
abundance: -
len: 14
j_gene: TRBJ2-7

CDR3aa: CAWSGIPKNIQYF
CDR3nt: TGTGCCTGGAGCGGAATCCCCAAAAACATTCAGTACTTC
v_gene: TRBV30
d_gene: -
abundance: -
len: 13
j_gene: TRBJ2-4

CDR3aa: CAWSADRSSYEQYF
CDR3nt: TGTGCCTGGAGTGCCGACCGGAGCTCCTACGAGCAGTACTTC
v_gene: TRBV30
d_gene: -
abundance: -
len: 14
j_gene: TRBJ2-7

CDR3aa: CASSVICRHGQGAQYF
CDR3nt: TGTGCCAGCAGCGTAATCTGCAGGCACGGCCAGGGGGCCCAGTACTTC
v_gene: TRBV9
d_gene: TRBD1
abundance: -
len: 16
j_gene: TRBJ2-5

CDR3aa: CASSLGNSYEQYF
CDR3nt: TGTGCCAGCAGCTTAGGCAACTCCTACGAGCAGTACTTC
v_gene: TRBV7-2
d_gene: -
abundance: -
len: 13
j_gene: TRBJ2-7

CDR3aa: CASSPGRGAKGYTF
CDR3nt: TGTGCCAGCAGCCCCGGAAGGGGGGCCAAAGGCTACACCTTC
v_gene: TRBV11-1
d_gene: -
abundance: -
len: 14
j_gene: TRBJ1-2

CDR3aa: CASSLTSGGADTQYF
CDR3nt: TGCGCCAGCAGCCTGACTAGCGGGGGAGCCGATACGCAGTATTTT
v_gene: TRBV5-1
d_gene: TRBD2
abundance: once
len: 15
j_gene: TRBJ2-3

CDR3aa: CASSLEPGAPLHF
CDR3nt: TGTGCCAGCAGCTTAGAGCCGGGTGCCCCCCTCCACTTT
v_gene: TRBV7-2
d_gene: -
abundance: -
len: 13
j_gene: TRBJ1-6

CDR3aa: CASKEREMYNEQFF
CDR3nt: TGTGCCAGCAAAGAGCGGGAGATGTACAATGAGCAGTTCTTC
v_gene: TRBV7-2
d_gene: TRBD2
abundance: -
len: 14
j_gene: TRBJ2-1

CDR3aa: CASSLQPGEKLFF
CDR3nt: TGTGCCAGCAGCTTACAGCCCGGTGAAAAACTGTTTTTT
v_gene: TRBV9
d_gene: -
abundance: -
len: 13
j_gene: TRBJ1-4

CDR3aa: CAISTSSYEQYF
CDR3nt: TGTGCCATCTCGACAAGCTCCTACGAGCAGTACTTC
v_gene: TRBV28
d_gene: -
abundance: -
len: 12
j_gene: TRBJ2-7

CDR3aa: CASSGSIATNEKLFF
CDR3nt: TGTGCCAGCAGCGGCTCGATAGCAACTAATGAAAAACTGTTTTTT
v_gene: TRBV5-6
d_gene: -
abundance: -
len: 15
j_gene: TRBJ1-4

CDR3aa: CASSLEGEVYGYTF
CDR3nt: TGTGCCAGCAGCTTAGAGGGGGAAGTCTATGGCTACACCTTC
v_gene: TRBV7-8
d_gene: -
abundance: -
len: 14
j_gene: TRBJ1-2

CDR3aa: CSVTRDSTDTQYF
CDR3nt: TGCAGCGTTACGAGGGACAGCACAGATACGCAGTATTTT
v_gene: TRBV29-1
d_gene: -
abundance: -
len: 13
j_gene: TRBJ2-3

CDR3aa: CASSQERSSHYEQYF
CDR3nt: TGCGCCAGCAGCCAAGAGCGGAGCAGCCACTACGAGCAGTACTTC
v_gene: TRBV4-3
d_gene: -
abundance: -
len: 15
j_gene: TRBJ2-7

CDR3aa: CASGTWETQYF
CDR3nt: TGTGCCAGTGGGACGTGGGAGACCCAGTACTTC
v_gene: TRBV6-1
d_gene: -
abundance: -
len: 11
j_gene: TRBJ2-5

CDR3aa: CASSLNEYRVPPYEQYF
CDR3nt: TGTGCCAGCAGCTTGAATGAGTACAGGGTCCCCCCCTACGAGCAGTACTTC
v_gene: TRBV5-4
d_gene: -
abundance: -
len: 17
j_gene: TRBJ2-7

CDR3aa: CASSLQGPGVSPLHF
CDR3nt: TGTGCCAGCAGTTTGCAGGGGCCTGGGGTTTCACCCCTCCACTTT
v_gene: TRBV27
d_gene: -
abundance: once
len: 15
j_gene: TRBJ1-6

CDR3aa: CASKPYLQGSEAFF
CDR3nt: TGCGCCAGCAAACCCTACCTACAGGGTTCGGAAGCTTTCTTT
v_gene: TRBV5-1
d_gene: -
abundance: -
len: 14
j_gene: TRBJ1-1

CDR3aa: CAISESITGARREQYF
CDR3nt: TGTGCCATCAGTGAGTCCATAACAGGGGCAAGGAGAGAGCAGTACTTC
v_gene: TRBV10-3
d_gene: TRBD1
abundance: few
len: 16
j_gene: TRBJ2-7

CDR3aa: CAISGDLSGNTIYF
CDR3nt: TGTGCCATCAGTGGGGACCTCTCTGGAAACACCATATATTTT
v_gene: TRBV10-3
d_gene: -
abundance: -
len: 14
j_gene: TRBJ1-3

CDR3aa: CASRPYSVSPKLFF
CDR3nt: TGTGCCAGCAGACCATACTCAGTGTCACCAAAACTGTTTTTT
v_gene: TRBV6-1
d_gene: -
abundance: -
len: 14
j_gene: TRBJ1-4

CDR3aa: CASSQLVLYGYTF
CDR3nt: TGTGCCAGTAGCCAATTAGTACTCTATGGCTACACCTTC
v_gene: TRBV19
d_gene: -
abundance: few
len: 13
j_gene: TRBJ1-2

CDR3aa: CASSQDLRLTARSTDTQYF
CDR3nt: TGCGCCAGCAGCCAAGATCTGAGACTAACCGCTAGAAGCACAGATACGCAGTATTTT
v_gene: TRBV4-3
d_gene: -
abundance: -
len: 19
j_gene: TRBJ2-3

CDR3aa: CAWSAVYEQYF
CDR3nt: TGTGCCTGGAGTGCGGTCTACGAGCAGTACTTC
v_gene: TRBV30
d_gene: -
abundance: -
len: 11
j_gene: TRBJ2-7

CDR3aa: CASSLLGDTQYF
CDR3nt: TGTGCCAGCAGTTTACTGGGGGATACGCAGTATTTT
v_gene: TRBV28
d_gene: -
abundance: -
len: 12
j_gene: TRBJ2-3

CDR3aa: CASSSAGTFGETQYF
CDR3nt: TGTGCCAGCAGTTCCGCTGGGACTTTCGGGGAGACCCAGTACTTC
v_gene: TRBV28
d_gene: -
abundance: few
len: 15
j_gene: TRBJ2-5

CDR3aa: CASSVLRDSYYEQYF
CDR3nt: TGCGCCAGCAGCGTCTTACGGGACTCCTACTACGAGCAGTACTTC
v_gene: TRBV4-1
d_gene: -
abundance: -
len: 15
j_gene: TRBJ2-7

CDR3aa: CASSPGSTEAFF
CDR3nt: TGTGCCAGCAGTCCAGGTTCGACTGAAGCTTTCTTT
v_gene: TRBV6-6
d_gene: -
abundance: few
len: 12
j_gene: TRBJ1-1

CDR3aa: CASSLEAGYQETQYF
CDR3nt: TGCGCCAGCAGCTTGGAGGCAGGGTACCAAGAGACCCAGTACTTC
v_gene: TRBV5-1
d_gene: -
abundance: -
len: 15
j_gene: TRBJ2-5

CDR3aa: CASSRAPVGEKLFF
CDR3nt: TGTGCCAGCAGCCGTGCCCCGGTGGGTGAAAAACTGTTTTTT
v_gene: TRBV2
d_gene: -
abundance: -
len: 14
j_gene: TRBJ1-4

CDR3aa: CASVRDTEGYGYTF
CDR3nt: TGCGCCAGCGTCCGGGACACCGAGGGCTATGGCTACACCTTC
v_gene: TRBV23-1
d_gene: -
abundance: -
len: 14
j_gene: TRBJ1-2

CDR3aa: CAIRRDRVTYEQYF
CDR3nt: TGTGCCATCCGGAGGGACAGGGTTACCTACGAGCAGTACTTC
v_gene: TRBV10-3
d_gene: TRBD1
abundance: once
len: 14
j_gene: TRBJ2-7

CDR3aa: CAWNSGVATDTQYF
CDR3nt: TGTGCCTGGAACTCGGGGGTAGCCACAGATACGCAGTATTTT
v_gene: TRBV30
d_gene: -
abundance: -
len: 14
j_gene: TRBJ2-3

CDR3aa: CASSPLSLSSTGTEAFF
CDR3nt: TGTGCCAGCTCACCCCTATCCCTAAGCAGTACGGGCACTGAAGCTTTCTTT
v_gene: TRBV18
d_gene: -
abundance: few
len: 17
j_gene: TRBJ1-1

CDR3aa: CASSRTSGSRNEQFF
CDR3nt: TGTGCCAGCAGCCGGACTAGCGGGAGTAGGAATGAGCAGTTCTTC
v_gene: TRBV9
d_gene: TRBD2
abundance: -
len: 15
j_gene: TRBJ2-1

CDR3aa: CSVKGGAGNQPQHF
CDR3nt: TGCAGCGTTAAAGGGGGCGCGGGAAATCAGCCCCAGCATTTT
v_gene: TRBV29-1
d_gene: TRBD1
abundance: few
len: 14
j_gene: TRBJ1-5

CDR3aa: CASSQYGSYGYTF
CDR3nt: TGTGCCAGCAGCCAATACGGCTCCTATGGCTACACCTTC
v_gene: TRBV11-2
d_gene: -
abundance: -
len: 13
j_gene: TRBJ1-2

CDR3aa: CASSDRIQETQYF
CDR3nt: TGTGCCAGCAGTGACAGGATCCAAGAGACCCAGTACTTC
v_gene: TRBV6-1
d_gene: -
abundance: -
len: 13
j_gene: TRBJ2-5

CDR3aa: CASRAQETQYF
CDR3nt: TGTGCCAGCAGGGCCCAAGAGACCCAGTACTTC
v_gene: TRBV2
d_gene: -
abundance: -
len: 11
j_gene: TRBJ2-5

CDR3aa: CASSLTQGGAYEQYF
CDR3nt: TGTGCCAGCAGCTTAACTCAGGGGGGAGCCTACGAGCAGTACTTC
v_gene: TRBV7-6
d_gene: -
abundance: -
len: 15
j_gene: TRBJ2-7